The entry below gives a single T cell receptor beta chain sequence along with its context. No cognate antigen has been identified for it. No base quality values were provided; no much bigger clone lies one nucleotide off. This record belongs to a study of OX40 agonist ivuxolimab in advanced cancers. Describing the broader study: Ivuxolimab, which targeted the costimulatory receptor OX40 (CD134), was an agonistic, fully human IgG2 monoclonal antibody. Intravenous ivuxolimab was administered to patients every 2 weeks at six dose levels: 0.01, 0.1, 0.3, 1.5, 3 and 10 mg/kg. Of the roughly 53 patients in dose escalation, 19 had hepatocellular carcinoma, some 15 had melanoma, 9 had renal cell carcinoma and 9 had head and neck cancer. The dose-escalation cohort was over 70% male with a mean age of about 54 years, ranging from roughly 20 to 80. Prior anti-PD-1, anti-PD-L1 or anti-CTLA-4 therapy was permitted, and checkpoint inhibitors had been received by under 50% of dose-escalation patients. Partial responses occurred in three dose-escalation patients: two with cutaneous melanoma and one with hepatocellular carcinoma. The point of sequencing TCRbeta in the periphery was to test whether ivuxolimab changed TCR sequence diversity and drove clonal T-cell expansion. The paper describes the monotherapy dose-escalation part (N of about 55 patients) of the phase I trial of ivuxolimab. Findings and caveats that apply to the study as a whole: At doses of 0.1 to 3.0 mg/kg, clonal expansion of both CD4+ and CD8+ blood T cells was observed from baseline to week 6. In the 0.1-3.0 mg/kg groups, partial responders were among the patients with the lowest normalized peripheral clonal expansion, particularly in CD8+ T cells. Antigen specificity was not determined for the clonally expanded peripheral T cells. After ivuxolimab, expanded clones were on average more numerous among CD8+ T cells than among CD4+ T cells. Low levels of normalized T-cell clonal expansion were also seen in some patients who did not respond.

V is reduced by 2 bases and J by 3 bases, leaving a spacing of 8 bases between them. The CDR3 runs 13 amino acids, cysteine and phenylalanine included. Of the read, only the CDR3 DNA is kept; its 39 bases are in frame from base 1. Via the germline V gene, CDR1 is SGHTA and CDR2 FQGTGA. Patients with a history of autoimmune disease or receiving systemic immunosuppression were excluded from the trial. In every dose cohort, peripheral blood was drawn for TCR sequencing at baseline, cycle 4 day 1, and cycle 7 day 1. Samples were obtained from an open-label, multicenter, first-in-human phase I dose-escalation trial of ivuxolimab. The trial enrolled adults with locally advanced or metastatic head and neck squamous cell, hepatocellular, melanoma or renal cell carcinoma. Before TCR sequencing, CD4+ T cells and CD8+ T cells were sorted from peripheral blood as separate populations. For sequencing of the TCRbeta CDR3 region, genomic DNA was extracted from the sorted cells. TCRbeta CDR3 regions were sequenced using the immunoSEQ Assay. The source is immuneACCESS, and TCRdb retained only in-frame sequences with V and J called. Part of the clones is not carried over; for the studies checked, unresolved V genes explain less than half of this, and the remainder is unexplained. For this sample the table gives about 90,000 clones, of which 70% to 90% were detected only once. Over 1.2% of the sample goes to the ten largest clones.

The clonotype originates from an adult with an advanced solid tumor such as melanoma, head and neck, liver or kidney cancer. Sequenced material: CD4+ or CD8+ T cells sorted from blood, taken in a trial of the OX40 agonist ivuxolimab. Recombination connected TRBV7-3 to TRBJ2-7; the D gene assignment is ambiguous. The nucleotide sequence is TGTGCCAGCAGCTTAGCGGCTAACTACGAGCAGTACTTC. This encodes CASSLAANYEQYF. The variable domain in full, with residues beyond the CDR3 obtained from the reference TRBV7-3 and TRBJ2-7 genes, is GAGVSQTPSNKVTEKGKYVELRCDPISGHTALYWYRQSLGQGPEFLIYFQGTGAADDSGLPNDRFFAVRPEGSVSTLKIQRTERGDSAVYLCASSLAANYEQYFGPGTRLTVT.